The present entry profiles one TCR beta chain with its context. No antigen is known for it. The data are from a study of T-cell memory formation after mild COVID-19. Whole-study results and caveats: CD4/CD8 balance characterized clones contracting day 15 to 85, and CD4+ skew characterized later expanders. Among clones peaking at day 37 in the second wave, SARS-CoV-2 specificity remained unconfirmed.

CDR3 size: 13 residues. V was trimmed by 4 bases and J by 2 bases, leaving 8 bases between them. Germline lookup yields CDR1 SNHLY and CDR2 FYNNEI. The 5'RACE method, run with constant-segment primers, produced TCR alpha and TCR beta cDNA libraries (carrying sample barcodes and UMIs). In TCRdb, the 5' RACE reads were re-called with MiXCR into one record per CDR3 protein. Here the sample spans approximately 260,000 distinct CDR3 sequences, approximately 16% being singletons. The chain links TRBV2 to TRBJ1-2, with D unresolved. The clonotype was recovered from a man younger than 35 who had mild COVID-19 (a few samples of this study predate the infection). Cell type and time point are not known. Sequenced material: PBMCs or a T cell subset sorted from them (not recorded which). For the CDR3, the DNA is TGTGCCAGCAGTGGGCAGACCAACTATGGCTACACCTTC. Amino acid sequence: CASSGQTNYGYTF.